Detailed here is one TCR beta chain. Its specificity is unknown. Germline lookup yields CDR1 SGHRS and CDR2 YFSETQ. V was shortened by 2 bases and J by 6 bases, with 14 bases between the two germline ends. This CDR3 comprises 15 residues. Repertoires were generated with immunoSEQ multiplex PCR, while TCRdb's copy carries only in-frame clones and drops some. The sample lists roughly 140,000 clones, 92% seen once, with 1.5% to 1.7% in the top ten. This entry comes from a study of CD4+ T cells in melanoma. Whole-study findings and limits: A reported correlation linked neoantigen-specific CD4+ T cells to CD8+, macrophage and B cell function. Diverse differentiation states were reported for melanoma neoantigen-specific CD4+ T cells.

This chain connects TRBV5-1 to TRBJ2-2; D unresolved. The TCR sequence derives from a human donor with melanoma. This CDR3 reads CASSLVSPPAGELFF. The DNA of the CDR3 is TGCGCCAGCAGCTTAGTAAGTCCGCCCGCCGGGGAGCTGTTTTTT.